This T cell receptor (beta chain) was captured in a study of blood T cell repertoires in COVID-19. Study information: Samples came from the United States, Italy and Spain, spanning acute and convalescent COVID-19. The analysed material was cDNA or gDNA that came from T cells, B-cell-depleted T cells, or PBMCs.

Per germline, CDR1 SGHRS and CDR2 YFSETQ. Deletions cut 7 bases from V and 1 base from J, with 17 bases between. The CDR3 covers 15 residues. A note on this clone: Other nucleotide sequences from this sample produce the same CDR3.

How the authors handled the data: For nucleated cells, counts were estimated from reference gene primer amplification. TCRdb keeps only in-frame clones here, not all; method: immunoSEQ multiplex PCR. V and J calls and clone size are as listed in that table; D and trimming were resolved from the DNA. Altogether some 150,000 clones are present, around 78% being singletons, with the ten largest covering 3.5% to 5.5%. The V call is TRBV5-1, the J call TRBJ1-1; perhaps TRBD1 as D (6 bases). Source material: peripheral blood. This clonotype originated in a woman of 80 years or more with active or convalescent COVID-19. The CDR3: CASSTGGGGNTEAFF. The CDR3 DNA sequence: TGCGCCAGCTCCACGGGGGGCGGCGGGAACACTGAAGCTTTCTTT. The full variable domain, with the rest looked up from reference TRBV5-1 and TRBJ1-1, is KAGVTQTPRYLIKTRGQQVTLSCSPISGHRSVSWYQQTPGQGLQFLFEYFSETQRNKGNFPGRFSGRQFSNSRSEMNVSTLELGDSALYLCASSTGGGGNTEAFFGQGTRLTVV.